The clone carrying this TCR beta chain appeared a single time. Its antigen is still unknown. TCRdb keeps only in-frame clones here, not all; method: immunoSEQ multiplex PCR. Of about 480,000 clones detected, 70% to 90% appear once; the ten largest clones hold about 13%. CDR1 is SGHDN and CDR2 is FVKESK in the germline V gene. The CDR3 is 17 residues long. V lost 0 bases and J lost 9, with 21 bases in between. This specimen comes from a study of Ad26.COV2.S vaccination and SARS-CoV-2 variants. Whole-study results and caveats: Researchers cautioned that TCR breadth and depth analyses may have underestimated total T cell responses. Considerable breadth of spike-specific CD8+ and CD4+ T cell responses has reportedly been documented following vaccination.

Treatment of the sample: around 19 received Ad26.COV2.S at low or high dose, single or two shots; 5 received placebo; per-sample allocation not given. All samples were drawn on day 63, counting from the first vaccine or placebo injection. The sequencing used peripheral blood, collected in a trial of Ad26.COV2.S vaccine versus placebo. The genes are TRBV14 and TRBJ2-1; D tentatively reads TRBD1 or TRBD2 (7 bases each). The sequence derives from a person between 18 and 59 years old who received the Ad26.COV2.S COVID-19 vaccine or a placebo. CDR3 residues: CASSQDLIGGGGSEQFF. In nucleotides, the CDR3 is TGTGCCAGCAGCCAAGATTTAATAGGGGGCGGGGGTAGTGAGCAGTTCTTC.